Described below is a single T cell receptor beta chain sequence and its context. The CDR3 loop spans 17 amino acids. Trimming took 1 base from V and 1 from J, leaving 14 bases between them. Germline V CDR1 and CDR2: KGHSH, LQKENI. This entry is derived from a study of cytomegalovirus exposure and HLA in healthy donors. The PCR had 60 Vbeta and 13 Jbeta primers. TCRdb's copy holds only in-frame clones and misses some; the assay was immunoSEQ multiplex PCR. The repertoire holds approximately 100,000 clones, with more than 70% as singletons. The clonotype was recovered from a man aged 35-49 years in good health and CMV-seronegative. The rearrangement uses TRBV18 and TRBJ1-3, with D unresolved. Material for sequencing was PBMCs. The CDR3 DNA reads TGTGCCAGCTCACCACTCTCACGAGGCGGTTCTGGAAACACCATATATTTT. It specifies CASSPLSRGGSGNTIYF.